The clone carrying this TCR beta chain was observed at least ten times. Its antigen remains unknown. The data originate from a study of regulatory T cells in long-lasting Graves disease. Building of the TCR beta libraries involved iRepertoire HTBI primers and Arm-PCR of CDR3 regions. TCRdb re-derived calls from the multiplex PCR reads in MiXCR, one entry per CDR3 protein. The sample carries hundreds of thousands of distinct CDR3 sequences, roughly 13% recorded once. The study, taken as a whole, reports: Reduced TCR diversity was observed in persistent Graves' patients versus newly diagnosed patients. Analysis covered peripheral blood alone, not thyroid tissue.

Per the germline V gene, CDR1 is SGHRS and CDR2 is YFSETQ. The CDR3 is 13 residues long. The ends were cut back, 2 bases at V and 6 bases at J, with 12 bases in the middle. This sample's time point: newly diagnosed GD, antithyroid drugs for less than 3 months. Isolated PBMC RNA provided the starting material for the TCR library. These data were also filed under a second study, of T cells in Graves' hyperthyroidism and ophthalmopathy. This second report adds: Graves' hyperthyroidism without ophthalmopathy progression within 18 months was termed stable. Exclusions: uncontrolled infection, other autoimmune disease, pregnancy, lactation.

The sequence was collected from a young man with Graves disease. The chain has TRBV5-1 and TRBJ2-7, with D possibly TRBD1 on 5 matching bases. The sample consisted of peripheral blood mononuclear cells (PBMCs), taken at new diagnosis, from a patient treated with antithyroid drugs. The chain's CDR3 is CASSFTAGSEQYF. Written as DNA, the CDR3 is TGCGCCAGCAGCTTTACGGCAGGGTCCGAGCAGTACTTC.